The rows below give T cell receptor beta chains drawn from one sample of a study of T cell responses to AZD1222 COVID-19 vaccine. Only in-frame clones appear in the TCRdb table, and some are missing; sequencing was by immunoSEQ multiplex PCR. This table holds roughly 100,000 clones, 90% found once. The material was peripheral blood, obtained on day 0 of AZD1222 vaccination. Receptors originate from an adult in good health. CDR3s include the opening cysteine and the closing phenylalanine or tryptophan. The D gene is left open where the match is weak. Clone sizes are given selectively: once, few, many, or a class where the clone is expanded.

once	TRBD1	TRBV19	TRBJ1-5	CASSPRRTGPQPQHF	TGTGCCAGTAGTCCCCGACGGACAGGTCCTCAGCCCCAGCATTTT
.	.	TRBV14	TRBJ1-1	CASSQGQNTEAFF	TGTGCCAGCAGCCAAGGACAGAACACTGAAGCTTTCTTT
once	TRBD2	TRBV2	TRBJ2-3	CASTPGLAATDTQYF	TGTGCCAGCACTCCGGGACTAGCGGCCACAGATACGCAGTATTTT
.	.	TRBV6-2/TRBV6-3	TRBJ1-5	CASSIGFNQPQHF	TGTGCCAGCAGCATAGGCTTTAATCAGCCCCAGCATTTT
.	TRBD1	TRBV5-4	TRBJ1-2	CASSLRQGAGYGYTF	TGTGCCAGCAGCTTGAGACAGGGGGCTGGCTATGGCTACACCTTC
.	.	TRBV6-6	TRBJ2-3	CASSHTSPQGDTQYF	TGTGCCAGCAGCCATACTAGTCCTCAGGGGGATACGCAGTATTTT
.	.	TRBV11-2	TRBJ2-6	CASSPSAPEGPGANVLTF	TGTGCCAGCAGCCCCTCCGCTCCCGAGGGGCCTGGGGCCAACGTCCTGACTTTC
.	.	TRBV12-3/TRBV12-4	TRBJ2-7	CASSPRSSYEQYF	TGTGCCAGCAGTCCCAGGAGCTCCTACGAGCAGTACTTC
.	TRBD2	TRBV30	TRBJ2-3	CALRTAGGLDTQYF	TGTGCCTTACGTACAGCGGGGGGGCTTGATACGCAGTATTTT
.	.	TRBV5-5	TRBJ2-7	CASSLVLTDNYEQYF	TGTGCCAGCAGCTTGGTTTTGACAGATAACTACGAGCAGTACTTC
.	.	TRBV3-1/TRBV3-2	TRBJ2-4	CASSQQPENIQYF	TGTGCCAGCAGCCAACAGCCCGAAAACATTCAGTACTTC
.	TRBD1	TRBV6-5	TRBJ1-1	CASSSGDREAFF	TGTGCCAGCAGTTCAGGGGACAGGGAAGCTTTCTTT
.	.	TRBV7-9	TRBJ1-5	CASSLESNQPQHF	TGTGCCAGCAGCTTAGAGAGCAATCAGCCCCAGCATTTT
.	.	TRBV18	TRBJ1-1	CASSSGENTEAFF	TGTGCCAGCTCATCCGGGGAGAACACTGAAGCTTTCTTT
.	.	TRBV28	TRBJ2-1	CASSLAGAQYNEQFF	TGTGCCAGCAGTTTGGCGGGGGCCCAATACAATGAGCAGTTCTTC
.	.	TRBV29-1	TRBJ2-5	CSVEELARTYF	TGCAGCGTTGAAGAGTTGGCCCGCACGTACTTC
.	.	TRBV9	TRBJ2-3	CASSPFPGGATDTQYF	TGTGCCAGCAGCCCCTTTCCAGGGGGGGCCACAGATACGCAGTATTTT
.	.	TRBV7-8	TRBJ1-5	CASSLMGERNQPQHF	TGTGCCAGCAGCTTAATGGGGGAGAGGAATCAGCCCCAGCATTTT
.	TRBD2	TRBV10-3	TRBJ2-7	CAIRVAGGNEQYF	TGTGCCATCAGAGTAGCGGGGGGTAACGAGCAGTACTTC
.	.	TRBV9	TRBJ2-5	CASSPGLTQETQYF	TGTGCCAGCAGCCCGGGACTCACCCAAGAGACCCAGTACTTC
.	.	TRBV4-1	TRBJ2-1	CASSQALVIRSNEQFF	TGCGCCAGCAGCCAGGCCCTTGTGATCCGATCCAATGAGCAGTTCTTC
.	TRBD1	TRBV19	TRBJ1-2	CASSSPRDSLYGYTF	TGTGCCAGTAGTAGCCCCCGGGACAGCCTTTATGGCTACACCTTC
.	.	TRBV7-9	TRBJ2-3	CASSPLATDTQYF	TGTGCCAGCAGCCCGCTAGCGACAGATACGCAGTATTTT
.	.	TRBV27	TRBJ1-1	CASIQNTEAFF	TGTGCCAGCATCCAGAACACTGAAGCTTTCTTT
.	TRBD2	TRBV27	TRBJ2-5	CASRLSGGAGETQYF	TGTGCCAGCAGACTGAGCGGGGGGGCAGGCGAGACCCAGTACTTC
few	.	TRBV7-9	TRBJ2-1	CASSGMGQGGRSYNEQFF	TGTGCCAGCAGCGGAATGGGGCAGGGCGGCAGGTCCTACAATGAGCAGTTCTTC
.	.	TRBV7-9	TRBJ1-2	CASSSPGRNYGYTF	TGTGCCAGCAGCTCCCCGGGCCGTAACTATGGCTACACCTTC
.	.	TRBV5-4	TRBJ1-3	CASSFYRDGGNTIYF	TGTGCCAGCAGCTTTTATAGGGACGGCGGAAACACCATATATTTT
.	.	TRBV5-1	TRBJ2-1	CASNERVGGNGEQFF	TGCGCCAGCAACGAGCGGGTGGGAGGAAACGGTGAGCAGTTCTTC
.	.	TRBV3-1/TRBV3-2	TRBJ1-2	CASSQDGRYLYGYTF	TGTGCCAGCAGCCAAGACGGCAGGTACCTCTATGGCTACACCTTC
.	.	TRBV18	TRBJ2-2	CASSAAGNTGELFF	TGTGCCAGCTCCGCGGCAGGAAACACCGGGGAGCTGTTTTTT
.	.	TRBV5-6	TRBJ1-2	CASSLVGLEGYTF	TGTGCCAGCAGCTTGGTAGGGCTTGAAGGCTACACCTTC
.	TRBD1	TRBV28	TRBJ2-5	CASSLPQGRETQYF	TGTGCCAGCAGTTTGCCACAGGGGCGGGAGACCCAGTACTTC
.	TRBD1	TRBV18	TRBJ1-2	CASSRDRGDYGYTF	TGTGCCAGCTCGCGGGACAGGGGAGATTATGGCTACACCTTC
.	TRBD2	TRBV3-1/TRBV3-2	TRBJ2-1	CASSQIAGGSYNEQFF	TGTGCCAGCAGCCAAATAGCGGGGGGGTCCTACAATGAGCAGTTCTTC
.	.	TRBV30	TRBJ1-6	CAWSVQENSPLHF	TGTGCCTGGAGTGTACAAGAAAATTCACCCCTCCACTTT
.	.	TRBV25-1	TRBJ2-7	CASRGQSYEQYF	TGTGCCAGCAGGGGGCAGTCTTACGAGCAGTACTTC
.	.	TRBV18	TRBJ2-7	CASSLGQQYEQYF	TGTGCCAGCTCGCTCGGACAGCAATACGAGCAGTACTTC
.	.	TRBV11-3	TRBJ1-5	CASSLRQGSMCNQPQHF	TGTGCCAGCAGCTTACGGCAGGGGTCGATGTGCAATCAGCCCCAGCATTTT
.	.	TRBV7-8	TRBJ1-5	CASSPLRTPYQPQHF	TGTGCCAGCAGCCCCCTTAGGACCCCCTATCAGCCCCAGCATTTT
.	.	TRBV12-3/TRBV12-4	TRBJ2-1	CASSLDGNEQFF	TGTGCCAGCAGTTTAGATGGGAATGAGCAGTTCTTC
.	TRBD1	TRBV10-3	TRBJ1-6	CAIRGQVNSPLHF	TGTGCCATCAGGGGACAGGTAAATTCACCCCTCCACTTT